This T cell receptor beta chain derives from a study of cytomegalovirus exposure and HLA in healthy donors. Study-wide findings and caveats: Segments of the TCR beta V type were, in most cases, productive about 87% or about 30% of the time in an earlier analysis. In vitro confirmation showed three CMV-associated chains to be CMV antigen specific.

The PCR had 60 Vbeta and 13 Jbeta primers. The assay was immunoSEQ multiplex PCR, and TCRdb's table has in-frame clones only and misses some. The sample includes around 200,000 clones, about two thirds of them seen just once. Of note for this clone: Its target is unknown.

Material for sequencing was PBMCs. The sequence was collected from a man between 40 and 49 years old in good health and CMV-seropositive.

The CDR3 here is CASSQGLQLYEQYF. The CDR3 DNA reads as TGCGCCAGCAGCCAGGGTCTACAGCTTTACGAGCAGTACTTC. This chain uses TRBV4-3 with TRBJ2-7; D not resolved. The length of the CDR3 is 14 residues. V was trimmed by 3 bases and J by 4 bases, leaving 13 bases between them. Germline V gene lookup returns CDR1 LGHNA and CDR2 YSLEER.